The 30 T cell receptor beta chains reported below all come from one sample, sequenced in a study of T cell changes during pregnancy in multiple sclerosis. The protocol was immunoSEQ multiplex PCR, while the TCRdb copy is restricted to in-frame clones and leaves out a portion. The sample includes some 40,000 clones, about 90% of them seen just once. The specimen comprised CD4+ T cells from peripheral blood mononuclear cells, sampled before pregnancy. Receptor source: a female donor with multiple sclerosis, enrolled in a pregnancy study.

V is TRBV6-1 and J is TRBJ1-1, with D unresolved. CDR3 size: 11 residues. Deletions cut 5 bases from V and 9 bases from J, with 10 bases between. Germline lookup yields CDR1 MNHNS and CDR2 SASEGT. The CDR3 spells CASSYERKAFF. The CDR3, as DNA: TGTGCCAGCAGTTACGAGCGGAAAGCTTTCTTT.

The chain has TRBV29-1 and TRBJ2-5, with TRBD1 as a possible D gene (5 bases). The germline gives CDR1 SQVTM, CDR2 ANQGSEA. This CDR3 comprises 13 residues. The V gene lost 7 bases and the J gene lost 5 bases, with 17 bases spanning the gap. The CDR3 region is CSGDFRVGETQYF. The DNA for the CDR3 is TGCAGCGGAGATTTCAGGGTGGGGGAGACCCAGTACTTC.

V gene TRBV9 combines with J gene TRBJ1-2, with D maybe TRBD1 (6 bases). This CDR3 spans 14 amino acids. Germline CDR1 reads SGDLS; CDR2 reads YYNGEE. The V end was cut by 4 bases, the J end by 4 bases, with 14 bases between. The CDR3 DNA follows: TGTGCCAGCAGCCCCCATGTAGGGGGCTATGGCTACACCTTC. Amino acid sequence: CASSPHVGGYGYTF.

The chain recombines TRBV10-3 with TRBJ2-1, with 8 bases matching TRBD1. CDR3 length equals 16 residues. The junction had 6 bases not matched to a gene; V was cut back by 5 bases and J by 0 bases. Germline-derived CDR1 and CDR2 are ENHRY and SYGVKD. CDR3 in amino acids: CAISSNRGASYNEQFF. Here the CDR3 DNA reads TGTGCCATCAGTTCTAACAGGGGGGCCTCCTACAATGAGCAGTTCTTC.

The genes are TRBV30 and TRBJ1-6; D is undetermined. The CDR3 has 15 residues. The germline V gene has CDR1 GTSNPN and CDR2 SVGIG (reference sequence). Between the trimmed V and J ends, which lost 7 bases and 3 bases, there was a span of 16 bases. The CDR3 region has the DNA TGTGCCTTGACCCACAACCCGGGCTATAATTCACCCCTCCACTTT. Its protein is CALTHNPGYNSPLHF.

The V call is TRBV9, the J call TRBJ2-3; 11 nucleotides line up with TRBD2. CDR1 is SGDLS, CDR2 YYNGEE, per germline. V lost 2 bases and J lost 8; bases outside the gene matches: 4. This CDR3 has 14 residues. DNA for the CDR3: TGTGCCAGCAGCGTCCAACTAGCGGGGGTTACGCAGTATTTT. It yields the protein CASSVQLAGVTQYF.

The V and J genes are TRBV21-1 and TRBJ1-5; TRBD1, the table's D call, lacks a check against the DNA. TRBV21-1 is a listed pseudogene. The CDR3 runs to 16 residues. CDR3 amino acids: CASPDRGGDPNQPQHF. CDR3 nucleotide sequence: TGTGCCAGCCCTGACAGGGGGGGGGACCCAAATCAGCCCCAGCATTTT.

The J gene is TRBJ1-2, the V gene TRBV6-1; D is unresolved. The CDR3 length is 13 residues. V was shortened by 0 bases and J by 14 bases, with 16 bases between the two germline ends. Germline assignment: CDR1 MNHNS and CDR2 SASEGT. The CDR3 DNA reads as TGTGCCAGCAGTGAAGCGCCCCCCCGCGATAAAACCTTC. Amino acid sequence: CASSEAPPRDKTF.

The rearrangement uses TRBV25-1 and TRBJ1-1; the D gene is possibly TRBD1 (5 bases). V lost 8 bases, J lost 4 bases, and 23 bases lay in between. The CDR3 contains 16 residues. The germline gives CDR1 MGHDK, CDR2 SYGVNS. The CDR3 protein is CASRSLGGRLGTEAFF. For the CDR3, the DNA is TGTGCCAGCCGTAGCTTGGGGGGACGACTCGGCACTGAAGCTTTCTTT.

This clone was detected once. The chain carries TRBV5-4 and TRBJ1-6; 8 positions match TRBD1. Germline CDR1 and CDR2: SGHNT and YYREEE (reference sequence). This CDR3 contains 14 residues. V lost 4 bases to trimming and J lost 9 bases; unmatched junction nucleotides: 6. The CDR3 here is CASSVDRGGSPLHF. CDR3 in DNA: TGTGCCAGCAGCGTCGACAGGGGTGGTTCACCCCTCCACTTT.

The chain links TRBV5-1 to TRBJ1-1; 7 bases fit TRBD1. This CDR3 comprises 14 residues. V dropped 4 bases and J dropped 7; count of bases not matched to a gene: 10. CDR1 and CDR2 (germline): SGHRS, YFSETQ. The CDR3 is CASSPLQGVNEAFF. The CDR3 nucleotides are TGCGCCAGCAGCCCCCTCCAGGGGGTAAATGAAGCTTTCTTT.

The chain links TRBV2 to TRBJ1-5; 7 bases are a match to TRBD1. Trimming removed 5 bases from V and 15 bases from J; junction bases left unmatched: 10. The CDR3 has 12 residues. Germline CDR1 and CDR2: SNHLY and FYNNEI. The CDR3 DNA follows: TGTGCCAGCAGTTTAACAGGGGTCGATAGGCATTTT. The encoded protein is CASSLTGVDRHF. The full variable domain, its missing parts supplied by reference TRBV2 and TRBJ1-5, is EPEVTQTPSHQVTQMGQEVILRCVPISNHLYFYWYRQILGQKVEFLVSFYNNEISEKSEIFDDQFSVERPDGSNFTLKIRSTKLEDSAMYFCASSLTGVDRHFGDGTRLSIL.

The sample holds a few counts of this clone. The chain is built from TRBV5-5 and TRBJ2-2; TRBD2 matches 9 bases. CDR1 and CDR2 (germline): SGHKS, YYEKEE (reference sequence). The V segment lost 4 bases and the J segment 7 bases; nucleotides outside the gene matches: 17. This CDR3 contains 18 residues. In nucleotides, the CDR3 is TGTGCCAGCAGCCTGTACCCTAGAAGCGGGGGGACATTCGGGGAGCTGTTTTTT. Its translation is CASSLYPRSGGTFGELFF.

This chain connects TRBV30 to TRBJ1-2; possibly TRBD1 for D (6 bases). CDR1 and CDR2 (germline): GTSNPN, SVGIG (reference sequence). Trimming removed 0 bases from V and 6 bases from J, with 26 bases in between. CDR3 size: 18 residues. Written as DNA, the CDR3 is TGTGCCTGGAGTGTATGGGGGGGGGCCGGGACTAGGACCAATGGCTACACCTTC. Translating gives CAWSVWGGAGTRTNGYTF.

The chain recombines TRBV18 with TRBJ1-6; unclear D gene. Trimming removed 2 bases from V and 8 bases from J, with 13 bases in between. The germline V gene encodes CDR1 KGHSH and CDR2 LQKENI. This CDR3 is 15 amino acids long. For the CDR3, the DNA is TGTGCCAGCTCACCATGGGCGTTAGCGGATTCACCCCTCCACTTT. This gives the protein CASSPWALADSPLHF.

The CDR3 nucleotides are TGTGCCAGTAGTACCTCAGGGGGGCGGAACGAGCAGTACTTC. Protein sequence: CASSTSGGRNEQYF. The chain links TRBV19 to TRBJ2-7; the D gene is possibly TRBD1 (7 bases). Between the trimmed V and J ends, which lost 4 bases and 5 bases, there was a span of 15 bases. The CDR3 is 14 amino acids. Germline assignment: CDR1 LNHDA and CDR2 SQIVND (reference sequence).

This clone was seen a few times. The chain joins TRBV28 to TRBJ1-2; D may be TRBD1 (5 bases). This CDR3 spans 13 amino acids. Germline V CDR1 and CDR2: MDHEN, SYDVKM. The V end was cut by 1 base, the J end by 9 bases, with 12 bases between. The CDR3 spells CASSLYGGRSYTF. The CDR3 DNA follows: TGTGCCAGCAGTTTATACGGGGGGAGAAGCTACACCTTC.

The CDR3 spells CASSRARGRGNNEQFF. CDR3 coding DNA: TGCGCCAGCAGCCGAGCAAGGGGAAGGGGTAACAATGAGCAGTTCTTC. The V and J genes are TRBV4-3 and TRBJ2-1, with D perhaps matching TRBD1 (5 bases). The CDR3 totals 16 residues. Germline CDR1 reads LGHNA; CDR2 reads YSLEER. Trimming cost V 4 bases and J 5 bases, with 18 bases left between them.

V usage is TRBV5-1 and J usage is TRBJ1-2, with no clear D. The V end was cut by 1 base, the J end by 4 bases, with 11 bases between. Germline V gene data show CDR1 as SGHRS and CDR2 as YFSETQ. The CDR3 extends over 14 amino acids. CDR3 amino acids: CASSLNLGSYGYTF. The DNA of the CDR3 is TGCGCCAGCAGCTTGAATCTTGGGAGCTATGGCTACACCTTC.

This clone was counted between two and nine times. The rearrangement links TRBV19 to TRBJ1-4, with D unresolved. V was trimmed by 5 bases and J by 0 bases, leaving 7 bases between them. The CDR3 extends over 14 amino acids. Germline V CDR1 and CDR2: LNHDA, SQIVND (reference sequence). As DNA, the CDR3 is TGTGCCAGTAGTCCCGGAGCAACTAATGAAAAACTGTTTTTT. This gives the protein CASSPGATNEKLFF.

The genes are TRBV19 and TRBJ1-3; D not resolved. CDR3 length: 14 residues. V shed 6 bases and J shed 4 bases, with 13 bases lying between them. CDR1 is LNHDA and CDR2 is SQIVND in the germline V gene (reference sequence). CDR3 bases: TGTGCCAGTAGCGCCGGGAACCTCGGAAACACCATATATTTT. Encoded protein: CASSAGNLGNTIYF.

This chain uses TRBV5-4 with TRBJ1-1; no clear D gene. V dropped 1 base and J dropped 1 base, with 11 bases sitting between them. This CDR3 has 15 amino acids. Germline V gene data show CDR1 as SGHNT and CDR2 as YYREEE (reference sequence). The CDR3 DNA follows: TGTGCCAGCAGCTTGCCGACTCTGAGGAACACTGAAGCTTTCTTT. It encodes CASSLPTLRNTEAFF.

The chain has TRBV7-3 and TRBJ2-1, with TRBD1 matching over 7 bases. The CDR3 runs 15 residues. Looked up from germline, CDR1 is SGHTA and CDR2 is FQGTGA. V dropped 5 bases and J dropped 3; count of bases not matched to a gene: 7. The CDR3 is CASSPGTVGYNEQFF. Here the CDR3 DNA reads TGTGCCAGCAGCCCTGGGACAGTAGGCTACAATGAGCAGTTCTTC.

The chain joins TRBV30 to TRBJ2-3; the D gene is possibly TRBD2 (5 bases). Germline V CDR1 and CDR2: GTSNPN, SVGIG (reference sequence). The CDR3 is made up of 12 amino acids. The V end was cut by 4 bases, the J end by 7 bases, with 12 bases between. The CDR3 reads CAWNPGEHTQYF. The DNA for the CDR3 is TGTGCCTGGAACCCCGGGGAGCATACGCAGTATTTT.

This chain joins TRBV6-1 and TRBJ1-2, with D perhaps matching TRBD1 (6 bases). This CDR3 contains 14 residues. V was clipped by 8 bases and J by 3 bases, with 16 bases between them. Germline loops: CDR1 MNHNS, CDR2 SASEGT. The CDR3 here is CASQPSGQYYGYTF. The CDR3 DNA follows: TGTGCCAGCCAACCTAGCGGACAGTACTATGGCTACACCTTC.

The CDR3 loop is CASSEEGHPSQFYGYTF. The DNA for the CDR3 is TGTGCCAGCAGTGAAGAGGGACACCCCTCACAATTCTATGGCTACACCTTC. The chain uses TRBV2 and TRBJ1-2; perhaps TRBD1 as D (6 bases). The CDR3 has 17 residues. V lost 1 base and J 4 bases, leaving 19 bases between the germline ends. CDR1 and CDR2 from the germline V gene are SNHLY and FYNNEI.

J is TRBJ2-5 and V is TRBV15; a weak D match, TRBD1 (5 bases). Trimming removed 4 bases at V and 4 bases at J, with 22 bases between. This CDR3 contains 17 residues. Germline CDR1 and CDR2: LNHNV and YYDKDF (reference sequence). The CDR3 DNA sequence: TGTGCCACCAGCAAAGGGGCTAACACAATAAGGGGAGAGACCCAGTACTTC. Encoded protein: CATSKGANTIRGETQYF.

This rearrangement joins TRBV2 to TRBJ1-2; 9 bases are shared with TRBD1. The CDR3 extends over 13 amino acids. Unmatched junction bases numbered 7, after V lost 6 bases and J lost 8 bases. Germline CDR1 is SNHLY and CDR2 is FYNNEI. CDR3 coding DNA: TGTGCCAGCAGAGCACAGGGGGCGGACGGCTACACCTTC. Encoded protein: CASRAQGADGYTF.

This clone was recorded a few times. The V and J genes are TRBV18 and TRBJ2-5; weak D call: TRBD2 (7 bases). Germline V CDR1 and CDR2: KGHSH, LQKENI. The CDR3 has 13 residues. Between the trimmed V and J ends, which lost 3 bases and 5 bases, there was a span of 10 bases. As DNA, the CDR3 is TGTGCCAGCTCACCGCGGGGGCGGGAGACCCAGTACTTC. This translates into CASSPRGRETQYF.

The rearrangement uses TRBV2 and TRBJ1-6; D is undetermined. V lost 4 bases, J lost 0 bases, and 7 bases lay in between. CDR1 and CDR2 (germline): SNHLY, FYNNEI. This CDR3 has 15 residues. The CDR3 protein is CASSAAGSYNSPLHF. DNA for the CDR3: TGTGCCAGCAGTGCCGCCGGCTCCTATAATTCACCCCTCCACTTT.